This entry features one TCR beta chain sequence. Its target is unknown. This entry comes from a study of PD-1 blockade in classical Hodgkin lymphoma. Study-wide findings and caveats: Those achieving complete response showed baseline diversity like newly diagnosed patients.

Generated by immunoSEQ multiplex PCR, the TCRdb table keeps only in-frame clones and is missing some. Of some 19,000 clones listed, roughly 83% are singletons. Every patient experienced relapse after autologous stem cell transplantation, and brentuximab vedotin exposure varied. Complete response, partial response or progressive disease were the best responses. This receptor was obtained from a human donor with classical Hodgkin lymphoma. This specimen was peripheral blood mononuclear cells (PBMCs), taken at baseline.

The CDR3 DNA follows: TGTGCCAGCAGCGCCCGGGGGGAAAGCAATCAGCCCCAGCATTTT. Encoded protein: CASSARGESNQPQHF. The rearrangement links TRBV9 to TRBJ1-5; D possibly corresponds to TRBD1 (5 bases). Between the trimmed V and J ends, which lost 3 bases and 1 base, there was a span of 11 bases. CDR3 size: 15 residues. Germline CDR1 and CDR2: SGDLS and YYNGEE.